Below, 20 T cell receptor beta chains from the same sample are listed, as sequenced in a study of blood T cells in healthy people across ages (dated by TCRdb to the mid-2010s). Library preparation was by 5' RACE. Sequenced using an Illumina HiSeq 2500. A second PCR of roughly 7 to 12 cycles was run with a J-beta primer mix and a sample-barcoded 5' primer. TCRdb trimmed public reads at Q25 via fastp, called clones via MiXCR and kept in-frame beta chains. A single entry per CDR3 protein holds the most common genes and DNA from its merged rows. Counted in this sample were about 500,000 distinct CDR3 sequences; about 24% of them appeared once. The ten largest clones take up 7.5% to 9% of the sample. These same data were also listed under a study on T cells of mothers and their children.

Sequencing was performed on blood. The receptors were gathered from a boy aged 5-17 years in good health.

In this sample, this clonotype turned up a few times. The chain uses TRBV4-1 and TRBJ2-2; 12 nucleotides line up with TRBD1. The CDR3 covers 22 residues. Germline assignment: CDR1 MGHRA and CDR2 YSYEKL. V shed 3 bases and J 1 base; nucleotides not matched to a gene: 18. CDR3 nucleotide sequence: TGCGCCAGCAGCCAGGCTTCCACGCTCCGGGACAGGGGGCTTCAGAACACCGGGGAGCTGTTTTTT. It codes for CASSQASTLRDRGLQNTGELFF.

This clonotype was counted between two and nine times. The rearrangement joins TRBV5-6 to TRBJ2-1, with TRBD2 as a possible D gene (5 bases). The CDR3 is 14 amino acids. Germline CDR1 and CDR2: SGHDT and YYEEEE. Deletions cut 5 bases from V and 5 bases from J, with 14 bases between. The CDR3 loop is CASSLAGSHNEQFF. The CDR3 coding sequence is TGTGCCAGCAGTCTGGCGGGCAGCCACAATGAGCAGTTCTTC. Drawing the rest from reference TRBV5-6 and TRBJ2-1, the complete variable domain is DAGVTQSPTHLIKTRGQQVTLRCSPKSGHDTVSWYQQALGQGPQFIFQYYEEEERQRGNFPDRFSGHQFPNYSSELNVNALLLGDSALYLCASSLAGSHNEQFFGPGTRLTVL.

This chain uses TRBV28 with TRBJ2-3, with TRBD2 identical over 8 bases. V lost 7 bases, J lost 5 bases, and 11 bases stayed unmatched. This CDR3 spans 15 amino acids. Germline lookup yields CDR1 MDHEN and CDR2 SYDVKM. CDR3 amino acids: CASIPRGSGIDTQYF. The CDR3 bases are TGTGCCAGCATCCCCCGCGGTAGCGGGATAGATACGCAGTATTTT.

This clonotype was picked up a small number of times. The rearrangement links TRBV28 to TRBJ2-3; TRBD2 matches at 11 bases. The V gene's germline CDR1 is MDHEN and CDR2 SYDVKM. This CDR3 has 14 residues. V shed 10 bases and J 4 bases; nucleotides not matched to a gene: 7. CDR3 in DNA: TGTGCCAACACTAATAGCGGGAGGGCAGATACGCAGTATTTT. Amino acid sequence: CANTNSGRADTQYF.

The chain carries TRBV29-1 and TRBJ2-3; TRBD2 matches at 10 bases. The CDR3 extends over 12 amino acids. The ends lost 8 bases at V and 5 bases at J; junction bases unmatched: 4. Germline CDR1 reads SQVTM; CDR2 reads ANQGSEA. In DNA form, the CDR3 reads TGCAGCCTCCGGACTAGCGGAGATACGCAGTATTTT. Its translation: CSLRTSGDTQYF.

CDR3 sequence: CASSRPPLAGVVETQYF. The CDR3 DNA follows: TGTGCCAGCAGCCGGCCTCCACTAGCGGGAGTAGTAGAGACCCAGTACTTC. V is TRBV4-2 and J is TRBJ2-5; TRBD2 agrees at 11 bases. CDR1 and CDR2 (germline): LGHNA, YNFKEQ. The ends lost 4 bases at V and 4 bases at J; junction bases unmatched: 11. The length of the CDR3 is 17 residues.

This clonotype has more than one count but fewer than ten. The chain has TRBV12-3 or TRBV12-4 and TRBJ2-1; 12 positions match TRBD2. The CDR3 covers 16 residues. Trimming at V came to 6 bases and at J to 6 bases, leaving 9 bases not matched to a gene. In DNA form, the CDR3 reads TGTGCCAGCAGACGGGACGGACTAGCGGGACGCAATGAGCAGTTCTTC. Its translation is CASRRDGLAGRNEQFF.

This clonotype was counted only a few times. The rearrangement links TRBV6-6 to TRBJ1-6; a possible D gene is TRBD1 (5 bases). Per the germline V gene, CDR1 is MNHNY and CDR2 is SVGAGI (reference sequence). CDR3 length equals 16 residues. V was clipped by 2 bases and J by 7 bases, with 15 bases between them. CDR3 loop: CASSYPAGTVNSPLHF. The CDR3 DNA reads TGTGCCAGCAGTTACCCAGCCGGGACGGTGAATTCACCCCTCCACTTT.

The rearrangement uses TRBV19 and TRBJ2-7, with 11 positions matching TRBD2. Unmatched junction bases numbered 10, after V lost 5 bases and J lost 7 bases. The germline V gene encodes CDR1 LNHDA and CDR2 SQIVND (reference sequence). This CDR3 is 15 amino acids long. CDR3 DNA sequence: TGTGCCAGTAGTTTACGGACTAGCGGGCCCTTGGAGCAGTACTTC. This encodes CASSLRTSGPLEQYF.

Only a few counts were recorded for this clonotype. This chain joins TRBV20-1 and TRBJ1-5; possible D gene TRBD1, 5 bases. The V gene lost 0 bases and the J gene lost 5 bases, with 8 bases spanning the gap. Per germline, CDR1 DFQATT and CDR2 SNEGSKA (reference sequence). The CDR3 length is 13 residues. The CDR3 region is CSARDMGDQPQHF. For the CDR3, the DNA is TGCAGTGCTAGAGATATGGGGGATCAGCCCCAGCATTTT.

V usage is TRBV4-3 and J usage is TRBJ2-1, with a possible D match to TRBD2 (5 bases). This CDR3 contains 18 residues. Germline CDR1 LGHNA, CDR2 YSLEER. V was shortened by 3 bases and J by 0 bases, with 18 bases between the two germline ends. This chain's CDR3 is CASSQGERRRDSYNEQFF. As DNA, the CDR3 is TGCGCCAGCAGCCAGGGCGAGAGACGACGGGACTCCTACAATGAGCAGTTCTTC.

V is TRBV7-2 and J is TRBJ2-7, with no clear D. Between the trimmed V and J ends, which lost 5 bases and 12 bases, there was a span of 20 bases. The germline CDR1 and CDR2 sequences are SGHTA and FQGNSA. The CDR3 contains 13 residues. The CDR3 region is CASSGHRAQDRYF. The CDR3 DNA reads TGTGCCAGCAGCGGCCATAGGGCCCAGGATCGGTACTTC. Variable domain in full (rest from reference TRBV7-2 and TRBJ2-7): GAGVSQSPSNKVTEKGKDVELRCDPISGHTALYWYRQSLGQGLEFLIYFQGNSAPDKSGLPSDRFSAERTGGSVSTLTIQRTQQEDSAVYLCASSGHRAQDRYFGPGTRLTVT.

This clonotype has only a few counts. The V and J genes are TRBV10-3 and TRBJ2-7; no definite D call. This CDR3 has 12 amino acids. V was shortened by 2 bases and J by 2 bases, with 4 bases between the two germline ends. The germline gives CDR1 ENHRY, CDR2 SYGVKD. The CDR3 region has the DNA TGTGCCATCAGTGAGGCAACCTACGAGCAGTACTTC. This sequence encodes CAISEATYEQYF.

The sample holds many counts of this clonotype. The chain has TRBV7-2 and TRBJ1-1; D ambiguous. The germline CDR1 and CDR2 sequences are SGHTA and FQGNSA. Between the trimmed V and J ends, which lost 4 bases and 1 base, there was a span of 10 bases. There are 14 residues in the CDR3. CDR3 coding DNA: TGTGCCAGCAGCTACAATACAGCGAACACTGAAGCTTTCTTT. Its translation: CASSYNTANTEAFF.

This clonotype has just a few counts. Its ends do not fully match the called genes, so a read error is possible. The chain links TRBV7-8 to TRBJ2-3; 8 bases agree with TRBD1. CDR3 length: 16 amino acids. The germline V gene encodes CDR1 SGHVS and CDR2 FQNEAQ. The CDR3 region has the DNA TGTGCCTGCAGCACCCGACAGGGGCCAGAAGCAGATACGCAGTATTTT. Its translation is CACSTRQGPEADTQYF.

The chain joins TRBV28 to TRBJ1-2; D might be TRBD1 (6 bases). Between the trimmed V and J ends, which lost 3 bases and 3 bases, there was a span of 8 bases. The germline gives CDR1 MDHEN, CDR2 SYDVKM. CDR3 length: 13 amino acids. This chain's CDR3 is CASSLQGYYGYTF. The CDR3 DNA reads as TGTGCCAGCAGTTTGCAGGGGTACTATGGCTACACCTTC.

About this clonotype itself: This may stem from a read error, because a much larger clone lies one nucleotide away. The V call is TRBV12-3 or TRBV12-4, the J call TRBJ2-7; no definite D call. V was clipped by 2 bases and J by 3 bases, with 5 bases between them. The CDR3 runs 12 residues. The CDR3 loop reads CASSLSYYEQYF. Written as DNA, the CDR3 is TGTGCCAGCAGTTTATCCTACTACGAGCAGTACTTC.

This sequence joins TRBV6-6 and TRBJ2-4, with a weak D call TRBD1 (5 bases). The CDR3 loop spans 18 amino acids. The germline V and J ends were trimmed by 5 bases and 0 bases, with 20 bases remaining between them. CDR1 is MNHNY, CDR2 SVGAGI, per germline (reference sequence). In DNA, the CDR3 is TGTGCCAGCAGTCAGTTAGGGGTGGGTTCGCTAGCCAAAAACATTCAGTACTTC. Protein: CASSQLGVGSLAKNIQYF.

This sequence joins TRBV27 and TRBJ2-2; no clear D. Germline CDR1 reads MNHEY; CDR2 reads SMNVEV (reference sequence). Trimming took 3 bases from V and 2 from J, leaving 10 bases between them. The CDR3 sequence is 15 residues long. CDR3 amino acids: CASSLEMGNTGELFF. CDR3 sequence (DNA): TGTGCCAGCAGTTTGGAGATGGGAAACACCGGGGAGCTGTTTTTT.

This clonotype has ten or more counts. The V call is TRBV15, the J call TRBJ2-7, with D unclear. Trimming left V 0 bases short and J 3 bases short, with 3 bases between. Looked up from germline, CDR1 is LNHNV and CDR2 is YYDKDF (reference sequence). The CDR3 consists of 12 residues. The chain's CDR3 is CATSRDRYEQYF. The CDR3 DNA follows: TGTGCCACCAGCAGAGATCGCTACGAGCAGTACTTC. Variable domain in full (rest from reference TRBV15 and TRBJ2-7): DAMVIQNPRYQVTQFGKPVTLSCSQTLNHNVMYWYQQKSSQAPKLLFHYYDKDFNNEADTPDNFQSRRPNTSFCFLDIRSPGLGDTAMYLCATSRDRYEQYFGPGTRLTVT.